This entry features one T cell receptor beta chain sequence. This receptor's antigen is unknown. No much larger clone exists at a distance of one base, and base qualities are not known. This entry comes from a study of T cell responses to AZD1222 COVID-19 vaccine (dated by TCRdb to the early 2020s). Regarding the study in general: AZD1222 recipients whose second dose came at about 4 weeks and those whose second dose came at about 12 weeks were combined into one group, since spike-specific TCR depth and breadth did not differ between the two schedules. Trial participants were enrolled by age into subgroups of 18-55, 56-69 and 70-plus years, and about 150, 27 and 61 TCR-sequenced participants, respectively, were included in these subgroups. A total of over 230 trial participants underwent TCR sequencing, of whom about 200 received two doses of AZD1222 and some 25 received two doses of the MenACWY control vaccine.

V sheds 2 bases and J sheds 1 base, leaving 5 bases between their ends. CDR1 is given as KGHDR and CDR2 as SFDVKD, both from the germline V gene. The CDR3 holds 14 amino acids from the cysteine to the phenylalanine. Only CDR3 DNA remains: 42 bases, in frame from the first base. In light of the paper, this sample's time point label describes: baseline before first vaccination. Samples from vaccinated people were obtained from the UK trials COV001 and COV002, which included a single-blind randomized controlled phase 2/3 trial of AZD1222 (ChAdOx1 nCoV-19) in healthy adults. Trial participant PBMC samples were collected at day 0 and day 28 after the second dose for TCRbeta chain sequencing. The CDR3 regions of human TCRbeta chains were analyzed by immunosequencing. The authors' pipeline ran thus. Repertoire TCRs were checked for matches against a reference library of SARS-CoV-2-specific TCRs that had been generated using the MIRA antigen-specificity platform. Breadth was defined as the fraction of unique TCRs that were SARS-CoV-2-associated. Depth was defined as the fraction of total T cells that were SARS-CoV-2-associated. Each spike-specific TCR was assigned to its reactive spike region and to a CD4 or CD8 class using the MIRA data. Log10-transformed breadth and depth values were compared by one-way ANOVA with Sidak's multiple comparisons tests. TCRdb stores this immuneACCESS table with in-frame sequences only. Part of the clones is absent; in the studies checked, under half of the shortfall reflects unresolved V genes, and no reason is known for the rest. From that table come the V and J calls and clone size; the DNA was used to work out D and trimming. Within this sample are about 110,000 clones, with approximately 86% of them counted one time only. The ten biggest clones cover roughly 3% of the sample.

Overall results and qualifications from the work: After two AZD1222 doses, spike-specific TCR breadth and depth were significantly higher than at day 0 and than in MenACWY recipients. Most participants were white British and females outnumbered males, and the authors suggested that clonal diversity may have been underestimated. Vaccine-associated CD4 TCRs spanned the whole spike protein, with dominant responses in regions 160-218 and 743-854. Only 5 to 7 AZD1222 recipients were SARS-CoV-2 seropositive at baseline, limiting conclusions about previously exposed vaccinees. Because no day 14 peak-response samples were available, the repertoires could be characterized only after the peak T cell response. In the small 56-69-year group, the increase in depth fell short of significance, most likely because of low power. Nearly half of unique spike-specific TCRs reportedly recognized epitopes outside regions mutated in the B.1.351 and B.1.1.7 variants.

This chain is built from TRBV24-1 and TRBJ2-1; no D segment can be confidently identified. The source is an adult in good health. Source: peripheral blood, taken on day 0 of AZD1222 vaccination. This receptor carries the CDR3 CATSDYSSYNEQFF. The nucleotides read TGTGCCACCAGTGATTACTCATCCTACAATGAGCAGTTCTTC.